The T cell receptor beta chain described here comes from a study of response to subunit inactivated influenza vaccine. Study-level findings and limits: T cells newly recruited by each seasonal influenza vaccination are few, the authors suggested.

One entry per CDR3 protein, called by TCRdb with MiXCR from the RT-PCR reads. The profile shows about 520,000 distinct CDR3 sequences, under 8.5% of them singletons. This clonotype was detected ten times or more. No antigen is known for it. Trimming at V came to 3 bases and at J to 13 bases, leaving 13 bases not matched to a gene. There are 15 residues in the CDR3. Germline-derived CDR1 and CDR2 are MDHEN and SYDVKM. Sequenced here: PBMCs from blood, sampled less than 25 months after vaccination. This TCR was recovered from a man between 50 and 69 years old who received an inactivated influenza vaccine. The gene calls are TRBV28 and TRBJ2-1; 9 bases agree with TRBD2. The CDR3 is CASSFRLAGTNAQFF. The CDR3 nucleotides read TGTGCCAGCAGTTTCCGGCTAGCGGGGACCAATGCACAGTTCTTC.